What follows are 10 T cell receptor beta chains derived from one specimen sequenced in a study of blood T cell repertoires in COVID-19. Assay: immunoSEQ multiplex PCR; the TCRdb copy retains only in-frame clones and omits some. The table records around 170,000 clones, approximately 80% of them present only once. Input material: PBMCs or T cells enriched from blood (not recorded which). The receptors derive from a man aged 45-60 years who had recovered from COVID-19.

V usage is TRBV19 and J usage is TRBJ1-2; 8 bases align to TRBD1. Germline CDR1 and CDR2: LNHDA and SQIVND (reference sequence). This CDR3 region has 13 residues. J gave up 4 bases and V 5 bases, and 3 bases lay outside the gene matches. The CDR3: CASSVQGGYGYTF. In DNA, the CDR3 is TGTGCCAGTAGTGTACAGGGGGGCTATGGCTACACCTTC.

The rearrangement uses TRBV6-5 and TRBJ2-1; 11 nucleotides match TRBD1. V lost 5 bases to trimming and J lost 9 bases; unmatched junction nucleotides: 9. The V gene's germline CDR1 is MNHEY and CDR2 SVGAGI. CDR3 length: 15 residues. The CDR3 loop reads CASSTGTGGESEQFF. CDR3 nucleotides: TGTGCCAGCAGTACCGGGACAGGGGGAGAAAGTGAGCAGTTCTTC.

This clone showed up just once. The rearrangement links TRBV12-5 to TRBJ1-1, with 10 bases fitting TRBD1. The CDR3 runs 17 residues. Germline V gene lookup returns CDR1 LGHNT and CDR2 FRNRAP. The trim removed 6 bases at V and 10 bases at J, leaving 20 bases unmatched. The CDR3 DNA reads TGTGCTAGTGGCCCCCACAGAGGGCCGGGACAGGGGAGTGTAGCTTTCTTT. Translating gives CASGPHRGPGQGSVAFF.

The rearrangement links TRBV19 to TRBJ2-7, with 7 bases identical to TRBD1. The CDR3 is made up of 13 amino acids. In germline, CDR1 is LNHDA, CDR2 SQIVND (reference sequence). Unmatched junction bases numbered 6, after V lost 5 bases and J lost 5 bases. CDR3 DNA: TGTGCCAGTAGTGACCGACAGGGCCACGAGCAGTACTTC. Translation gives CASSDRQGHEQYF.

J is TRBJ1-1 and V is TRBV18, with no clear D. This CDR3 spans 13 amino acids. From germline, CDR1 is KGHSH and CDR2 LQKENI. The ends were cut back, 5 bases at V and 0 bases at J, with 7 bases in the middle. CDR3 loop: CASSDGLNTEAFF. The CDR3 bases are TGTGCCAGCTCAGACGGGTTGAACACTGAAGCTTTCTTT.

This rearrangement joins TRBV14 to TRBJ2-5; TRBD2 is a possible D gene (7 bases). Looked up from germline, CDR1 is SGHDN and CDR2 is FVKESK. This CDR3 spans 19 amino acids. V was trimmed by 1 base and J by 4 bases, leaving 25 bases between them. CDR3 region: CASSQGREVRGAYRETQYF. The CDR3 coding sequence is TGTGCCAGCAGCCAAGGGAGGGAAGTTCGGGGGGCGTATCGAGAGACCCAGTACTTC.

This chain joins TRBV6-5 and TRBJ2-1, with D perhaps TRBD2 (5 bases). Germline CDR1 is MNHEY and CDR2 is SVGAGI. V lost 7 bases to trimming and J lost 10 bases, with 17 bases between them. The CDR3 length is 13 residues. The CDR3 nucleotides are TGTGCCAGCACCCCGACCCATCCGGGGGAGCAGTTCTTC. Protein product: CASTPTHPGEQFF.

The CDR3 DNA reads as TGTGCCAGCAGCGAGGAACAGAGCACAGATACGCAGTATTTT. Its protein is CASSEEQSTDTQYF. This chain links TRBV9 with TRBJ2-3; D gene uncertain. Trimming left V 3 bases short and J 0 bases short, with 8 bases between. The CDR3 has 14 residues. Germline CDR1 SGDLS, CDR2 YYNGEE. The full variable domain, in which reference TRBV9 and TRBJ2-3 provide the parts outside the CDR3, is DSGVTQTPKHLITATGQRVTLRCSPRSGDLSVYWYQQSLDQGLQFLIQYYNGEERAKGNILERFSAQQFPDLHSELNLSSLELGDSALYFCASSEEQSTDTQYFGPGTRLTVL.

The genes are TRBV7-3 and TRBJ2-3, with D possibly matching TRBD2 (5 bases). V was cut by 5 bases and J by 0 bases, with 9 bases left in between. CDR1 SGHTA and CDR2 FQGTGA come from the germline V gene. This CDR3 contains 14 residues. CDR3 DNA sequence: TGTGCCAGCAGCCCCCGCGGGAGCACAGATACGCAGTATTTT. As protein: CASSPRGSTDTQYF.

V usage is TRBV7-2 and J usage is TRBJ2-5; 7 nucleotides line up with TRBD2. This CDR3 spans 15 amino acids. Germline V lookup: CDR1 SGHTA, CDR2 FQGNSA. Trimming at V came to 5 bases and at J to 3 bases, leaving 9 bases not matched to a gene. The DNA for the CDR3 is TGTGCCAGCAGCCACTGGGGGGGGAGGGAAGAGACCCAGTACTTC. It specifies CASSHWGGREETQYF.